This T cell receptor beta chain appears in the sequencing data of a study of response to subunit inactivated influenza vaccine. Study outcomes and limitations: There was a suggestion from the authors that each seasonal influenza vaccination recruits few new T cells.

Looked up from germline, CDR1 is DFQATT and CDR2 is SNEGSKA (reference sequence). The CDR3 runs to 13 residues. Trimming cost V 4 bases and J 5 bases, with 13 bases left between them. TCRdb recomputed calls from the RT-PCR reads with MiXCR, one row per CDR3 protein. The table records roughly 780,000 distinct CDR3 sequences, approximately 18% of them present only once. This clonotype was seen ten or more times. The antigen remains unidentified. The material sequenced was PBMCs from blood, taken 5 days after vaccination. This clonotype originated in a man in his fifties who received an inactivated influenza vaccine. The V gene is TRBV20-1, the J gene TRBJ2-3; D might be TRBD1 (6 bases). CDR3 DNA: TGCAGTGCTATTCCTGAGGGGGAAGATACGCAGTATTTT. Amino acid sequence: CSAIPEGEDTQYF.